The rows below give T cell receptor beta chains drawn from one sample of a study of shared clonotypes between healthy human individuals. This table comes from immunoSEQ multiplex PCR, and its TCRdb copy is limited to in-frame clones, with some not included. The sample records about 1.5 million clones, about 96% being singletons. The material sequenced was naive CD4+ T cells sorted from blood. The receptor source for this set is a man aged 30-40 years in good health. Both conserved end residues are part of each CDR3. A D gene is named only where the DNA matches it firmly. Rows give clone size only sometimes, using once, few, many, or a class for an expanded clone.

j_call,clone_size,d_call,v_call,cdr3_nt,cdr3_aa
TRBJ2-2,.,TRBD1,TRBV9,TGTGCCAGCAGCGTGGGACAGGGGGCGAACACCGGGGAGCTGTTTTTT,CASSVGQGANTGELFF
TRBJ1-5,.,TRBD1,TRBV28,TGTGCCAGCGGGAGACAGGGGAGGTTTACGAGCAATCAGCCCCAGCATTTT,CASGRQGRFTSNQPQHF
TRBJ1-4,.,TRBD1,TRBV7-6,TGTGCCAGCAGCATTGCGACAGGGGGTCGGGAAAAACTGTTTTTT,CASSIATGGREKLFF
TRBJ2-7,.,.,TRBV7-9,TGTGCCAGCAGTAAACGGGGACCCGGGGAGCAGTACTTC,CASSKRGPGEQYF
TRBJ2-1,.,TRBD2,TRBV6-5,TGTGCCAGCAGTCTCCGGGTAGCGGGAGTTTATGAGCAGTTCTTC,CASSLRVAGVYEQFF
TRBJ2-1,.,TRBD2,TRBV5-6,TGTGCCAGCAGCTTCGGGAGGGAGCAGTTCTTC,CASSFGREQFF
TRBJ2-1,.,TRBD1,TRBV11-2,TGTGCCAGCAGCAGGGGACAGGGAGAGTTCTTC,CASSRGQGEFF
TRBJ2-7,.,.,TRBV7-2,TGTGCCAGCAGCTTAGTGTGGAACTCCTACGAGCAGTACTTC,CASSLVWNSYEQYF
TRBJ2-1,once,TRBD2,TRBV11-2,TGTGCCAGCAGTCGGGGAGGGAGCTCCTACAATGAGCAGTTCTTC,CASSRGGSSYNEQFF
TRBJ2-1,.,.,TRBV7-3,TGTGCCAGCAGTCCGGGGAGAACCTACAATGAGCAGTTCTTC,CASSPGRTYNEQFF
TRBJ2-5,.,.,TRBV6-6,TGTGCCAGCAGACCGGGACCTCGGGAGACCCAGTACTTC,CASRPGPRETQYF
TRBJ1-3,.,.,TRBV6-5,TGTGCCAGCAGTCGCGGGACTGCTGGAAACACCATATATTTT,CASSRGTAGNTIYF
TRBJ2-7,.,TRBD2,TRBV7-2,TGTGCCAGCAGCTCGAGTTTAGCGGGAGCATCCTACGAGCAGTACTTC,CASSSSLAGASYEQYF
TRBJ2-7,once,TRBD2,TRBV5-1,TGCGCCAGCAGCGGGGGTTGGGGGACTAGCGGGAACTCCTACGAGCAGTACTTC,CASSGGWGTSGNSYEQYF
TRBJ1-3,.,.,TRBV9,TGTGCCAGCAGCGTAGGGTCGGTAACCTCTGGAAACACCATATATTTT,CASSVGSVTSGNTIYF
TRBJ2-3,.,TRBD2,TRBV6-6,TGTGCCAGCAAATTGACTAGCGATACGCAGTATTTT,CASKLTSDTQYF
TRBJ2-2,.,TRBD2,TRBV19,TGTGCCACCACGGGACTAGCGGGACCGTACACCGGGGAGCTGTTTTTT,CATTGLAGPYTGELFF
TRBJ2-7,once,.,TRBV14,TGTGCCAGCAGCCAAGCGTCAGGGTGGGGCTACGAGCAGTACTTC,CASSQASGWGYEQYF
TRBJ2-7,.,TRBD1,TRBV9,TGTGCCAGCAGCGCTGGGACAGGGCAAACCTACGAGCAGTACTTC,CASSAGTGQTYEQYF
TRBJ1-3,.,.,TRBV2,TGTGCCAGCAGTATCAGGGAAGGGACCATATATTTT,CASSIREGTIYF
TRBJ2-1,.,TRBD2,TRBV7-9,TGTGCCAGCAGCTTAGGTGCTCTAGCGGGAGAGTACAATGAGCAGTTCTTC,CASSLGALAGEYNEQFF
TRBJ2-3,.,.,TRBV19,TGTGCCAGTAGTATGGGCCCCTCACTGGCAGATACGCAGTATTTT,CASSMGPSLADTQYF
TRBJ1-5,.,.,TRBV15,TGTGCCACCAGCAGAGAGGGAGGTTATCAGCCCCAGCATTTT,CATSREGGYQPQHF
TRBJ1-5,.,.,TRBV28,TGTGCCAGCAGTTCCTATTTCACTTTCAATCAGCCCCAGCATTTT,CASSSYFTFNQPQHF
TRBJ2-1,once,TRBD2,TRBV15,TGTGCCACCAGCAGAGGGGTTAGCGGGAACTCCTACAATGAGCAGTTCTTC,CATSRGVSGNSYNEQFF
TRBJ2-7,.,TRBD2,TRBV7-2,TGTGCCAGCAGCTTAGCTCTAGCGGGAGTTGGAGACGAGCAGTACTTC,CASSLALAGVGDEQYF
TRBJ2-7,.,.,TRBV7-2,TGTGCCAGCAGCGTACGATTCTCCTACGAGCAGTACTTC,CASSVRFSYEQYF
TRBJ2-6,once,TRBD1,TRBV5-1,TGCGCCAGCAGCACCCCGACAGGGGGCACTGGGGCCAACGTCCTGACTTTC,CASSTPTGGTGANVLTF
TRBJ2-5,.,.,TRBV5-1,TGCGCCAGCAGCTCCGGAGGGTGGGCCGGAGAGACCCAGTACTTC,CASSSGGWAGETQYF
TRBJ2-3,.,.,TRBV5-1,TGCGCCAGCCGTATAGCGAGCACAGATACGCAGTATTTT,CASRIASTDTQYF